This section outlines one T cell receptor (beta chain) sequence together with its context. Germline V gene sequence: CDR1 GTSNPN, CDR2 SVGIG (reference sequence). V lost 5 bases, J lost 4 bases, and 14 bases lay in between. This CDR3 contains 14 residues. This sample is part of a study of blood T cell repertoires in COVID-19. Produced via immunoSEQ multiplex PCR; TCRdb's table is partial and in-frame only. The table lists around 200,000 clones, roughly 84% of them singletons, with 1.9% in the top ten. V gene TRBV30 combines with J gene TRBJ1-4; a weak D match, TRBD1 (6 bases). The sequence derives from a man aged 40-49 years with active or convalescent COVID-19. The sample was peripheral blood. In DNA form, the CDR3 reads TGTGCCTGGGGGGGGCTTCATGGTAATGAAAAACTGTTTTTT. Its translation: CAWGGLHGNEKLFF.